The entry below gives a single T cell receptor (beta chain) sequence along with its context. The source of the sample is a study of T cell responses to AZD1222 COVID-19 vaccine. Germline assignment: CDR1 SGHNT and CDR2 YENEEA. V was cut by 2 bases and J by 4 bases, with 8 bases left in between. This CDR3 has 13 residues. Sequencing used immunoSEQ multiplex PCR; TCRdb keeps in-frame clones, though not all of them. This table has tens of thousands of clones, 85% to 90% appearing once. The sample was peripheral blood, taken on day 0 of MenACWY control vaccination. This clonotype was obtained from an adult in good health. The chain employs TRBV11-3 and TRBJ2-5; D uncertain. The CDR3 is CASSLQPGETQYF. The CDR3 nucleotides read TGTGCCAGCAGCTTACAGCCCGGAGAGACCCAGTACTTC.